A selection of T cell receptor beta chains follows, all from one sample in a study of T cells in Graves' hyperthyroidism and ophthalmopathy. One entry per CDR3 protein results from TCRdb running MiXCR on the multiplex PCR reads. The sample consists of under 550,000 distinct CDR3 sequences, 15% to 20% of them appearing once. The sequenced sample was blood. The receptors stem from a man in his forties or fifties with Graves' ophthalmopathy. The CDR3 runs from the conserved cysteine through the conserved F or W. D genes are given only for firm matches. Not every row has a clone size; where given, it reads once, few, many or a size class.

clone size: -
D gene: -
V gene: TRBV7-3
J gene: TRBJ2-5
CDR3 DNA: TGTGCCAGCAGCTTAACCTTTAGGGAGACCCAGTACTTC
CDR3 protein: CASSLTFRETQYF

clone size: -
D gene: TRBD2
V gene: TRBV5-1
J gene: TRBJ2-1
CDR3 DNA: TGCGCCAGCAGGGGGACTAGCGGGGGGGCCGACAATGAGCAGTTCTTC
CDR3 protein: CASRGTSGGADNEQFF

clone size: -
D gene: TRBD2
V gene: TRBV5-5
J gene: TRBJ2-3
CDR3 DNA: TGTGCCAGCAGCCATAGCGGGAGCCCAGATACGCAGTATTTT
CDR3 protein: CASSHSGSPDTQYF

clone size: few
D gene: -
V gene: TRBV6-2/TRBV6-3
J gene: TRBJ2-5
CDR3 DNA: TGTGCCAGCAGCAATCGTGGGTCACACGAGTACTTC
CDR3 protein: CASSNRGSHEYF

clone size: -
D gene: TRBD1
V gene: TRBV27
J gene: TRBJ1-2
CDR3 DNA: TGTGCCAGCACCCTCCGGACAGGGGTGGACTATGGCTACACCTTC
CDR3 protein: CASTLRTGVDYGYTF

clone size: -
D gene: -
V gene: TRBV5-1
J gene: TRBJ2-7
CDR3 DNA: TGCGCCAGCAGCCAACGGACAGAGAGCTACGAGCAGTACTTC
CDR3 protein: CASSQRTESYEQYF

clone size: many
D gene: -
V gene: TRBV7-8
J gene: TRBJ1-2
CDR3 DNA: TGTGCCAGCAGCTTAGATTCAGCTAACTATGGCTACACCTTC
CDR3 protein: CASSLDSANYGYTF

clone size: many
D gene: TRBD1
V gene: TRBV2
J gene: TRBJ2-1
CDR3 DNA: TGTGCCAGCTTATCGAGGGGGCACAATGAGCAGTTCTTC
CDR3 protein: CASLSRGHNEQFF

clone size: many
D gene: -
V gene: TRBV7-2
J gene: TRBJ2-7
CDR3 DNA: TGTGCCAGCAGCTCCTATGACTCCTACGAGCAGTACTTC
CDR3 protein: CASSSYDSYEQYF

clone size: many
D gene: TRBD1
V gene: TRBV18
J gene: TRBJ2-7
CDR3 DNA: TGTGCCAGCTCACTCGATACACAGGGGCTAAAGCAGTACTTC
CDR3 protein: CASSLDTQGLKQYF

clone size: many
D gene: TRBD1
V gene: TRBV11-2
J gene: TRBJ1-2
CDR3 DNA: TGTGCCAGCAGGCACAGGGGCTTGGGCTACACCTTC
CDR3 protein: CASRHRGLGYTF

clone size: -
D gene: -
V gene: TRBV24-1
J gene: TRBJ2-2
CDR3 DNA: TGTGCCACCAGTGAATTGGGACTCGGGGAGCTGTTTTTT
CDR3 protein: CATSELGLGELFF

clone size: many
D gene: TRBD2
V gene: TRBV12-3/TRBV12-4
J gene: TRBJ2-3
CDR3 DNA: TGTGCCAGCAGCCCGCTAGCGGGGGGTTCTTCAGATACGCAGTATTTT
CDR3 protein: CASSPLAGGSSDTQYF

clone size: -
D gene: TRBD2
V gene: TRBV3-1
J gene: TRBJ2-3
CDR3 DNA: TGTGCCAGCAGCTTACGTACGGGGGGGCCCGCAGATACGCAGTATTTT
CDR3 protein: CASSLRTGGPADTQYF

clone size: few
D gene: -
V gene: TRBV4-2
J gene: TRBJ2-5
CDR3 DNA: TGTGCCAGCAGCCAGACCATGGCGGGAGAGACCCAGTACTTC
CDR3 protein: CASSQTMAGETQYF

clone size: -
D gene: TRBD2
V gene: TRBV3-1
J gene: TRBJ2-2
CDR3 DNA: TGTGCCAGCAGCCCCATAGGGGGACTAGACACCGGGGAGCTGTTTTTT
CDR3 protein: CASSPIGGLDTGELFF

clone size: many
D gene: -
V gene: TRBV18
J gene: TRBJ2-1
CDR3 DNA: TGTGCCAGCTCACCACCGACGGGGAGCTCCTACAATGAGCAGTTCTTC
CDR3 protein: CASSPPTGSSYNEQFF

clone size: -
D gene: TRBD2
V gene: TRBV28
J gene: TRBJ2-7
CDR3 DNA: TGTGCCAGCTCGGGCGGGAGGGCCAGCGAGCAGTACTTC
CDR3 protein: CASSGGRASEQYF

clone size: few
D gene: -
V gene: TRBV2
J gene: TRBJ1-1
CDR3 DNA: TGTGCCAGCAGTGAAACGGGGGGCGGCACTGAAGCTTTCTTT
CDR3 protein: CASSETGGGTEAFF

clone size: -
D gene: -
V gene: TRBV3-1
J gene: TRBJ2-5
CDR3 DNA: TGTGCCAGCAGCCACCAGGCGGAGACCCAGTACTTC
CDR3 protein: CASSHQAETQYF

clone size: -
D gene: -
V gene: TRBV7-9
J gene: TRBJ2-3
CDR3 DNA: TGTGCCAGCAGCGTGGACGGGACAACCTACACAGATACGCAGTATTTT
CDR3 protein: CASSVDGTTYTDTQYF

clone size: -
D gene: -
V gene: TRBV6-5
J gene: TRBJ2-1
CDR3 DNA: TGTGCCAGCAGTTACTCGCCGGATAGCTCCTACAATGAGCAGTTCTTC
CDR3 protein: CASSYSPDSSYNEQFF

clone size: few
D gene: TRBD1
V gene: TRBV27
J gene: TRBJ1-6
CDR3 DNA: TGTGCCAGCACCGAACAGGGGGGCGCTTCACCCCTCCACTTT
CDR3 protein: CASTEQGGASPLHF

clone size: -
D gene: -
V gene: TRBV29-1
J gene: TRBJ2-1
CDR3 DNA: TGCAGCGTCTCTTCTGAGTACAATGAGCAGTTCTTC
CDR3 protein: CSVSSEYNEQFF

clone size: many
D gene: TRBD1
V gene: TRBV24-1
J gene: TRBJ1-1
CDR3 DNA: TGTGCCACCAGTGATTCGACAGGGGGCATCACTGAAGCTTTCTTT
CDR3 protein: CATSDSTGGITEAFF